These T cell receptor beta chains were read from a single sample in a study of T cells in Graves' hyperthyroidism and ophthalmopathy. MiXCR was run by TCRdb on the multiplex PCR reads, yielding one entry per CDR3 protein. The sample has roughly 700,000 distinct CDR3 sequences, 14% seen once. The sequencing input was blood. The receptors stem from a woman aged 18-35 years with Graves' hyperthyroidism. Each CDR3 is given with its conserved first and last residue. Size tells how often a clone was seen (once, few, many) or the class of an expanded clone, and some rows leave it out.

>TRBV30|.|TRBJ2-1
CAWKPIYNEQFF
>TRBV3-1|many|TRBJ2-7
CASSDSLVVSYEQYF
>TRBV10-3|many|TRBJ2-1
CAISDPLERFYNEQFF
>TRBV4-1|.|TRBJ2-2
CASSQDTGLATNTGELFF
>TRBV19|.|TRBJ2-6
CASSIDEGMANVLTF
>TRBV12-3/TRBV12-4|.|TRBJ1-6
CASADSNSPLHF
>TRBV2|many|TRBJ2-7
CASRVRDRGYEQYF
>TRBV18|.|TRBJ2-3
CASSPPGLAGRDTQYF
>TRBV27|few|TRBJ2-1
CASSFRGTGNNEQFF
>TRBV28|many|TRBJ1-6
CASSLRRRYNSPLHF
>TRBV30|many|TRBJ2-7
CAWSPGQPPYEQYF
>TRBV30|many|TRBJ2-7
CAWSIGLGGYEQYF
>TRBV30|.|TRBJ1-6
CAYSGQTNSPLHF
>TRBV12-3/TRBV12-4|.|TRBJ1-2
CASSLRGRGNYGYTF
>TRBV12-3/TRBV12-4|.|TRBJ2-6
CASSFSGANVLAF
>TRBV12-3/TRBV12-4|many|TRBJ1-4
CASSLRAVQNEKLFF
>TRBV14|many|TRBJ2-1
CASSQDWGLGWRWSYNEQFF
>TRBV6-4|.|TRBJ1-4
CASSDGWKLFF